The 25 T cell receptor beta chains presented below share a single source sample, sequenced in a study of shared clonotypes between healthy human individuals. Profiled with immunoSEQ multiplex PCR; TCRdb holds only in-frame clones, not every one. Seen here are around 690,000 clones, roughly 88% observed once, and the top ten hold 30% to 40%. Material for sequencing was memory CD8+ T cells from PBMCs. Sample subset: CD45RO+ cells pooled with CCR7-negative TemRA cells. These receptors originate from a man between 18 and 29 years old in good health. Some clones in this sample may be carry-over from other donors' samples.

This chain uses TRBV9 with TRBJ2-1; unclear D gene. CDR3 length: 12 residues. Germline-derived CDR1 and CDR2 are SGDLS and YYNGEE. Trimming left V 4 bases short and J 7 bases short, with 9 bases between. DNA of the CDR3: TGTGCCAGCAGCCCATCTCGGAATGAGCAGTTCTTC. Translation gives CASSPSRNEQFF.

This sequence joins TRBV30 and TRBJ1-1, with 9 bases identical to TRBD1. The CDR3 has 17 amino acids. V dropped 0 bases and J dropped 5; count of bases not matched to a gene: 13. Germline V lookup: CDR1 GTSNPN, CDR2 SVGIG (reference sequence). The CDR3 DNA reads TGTGCCTGGAGTGTACCCACAGGGGGCCCCGGGAATACTGAAGCTTTCTTT. Protein: CAWSVPTGGPGNTEAFF.

V and J are TRBV4-2 and TRBJ2-7; 10 nucleotides match TRBD2. CDR3 length: 17 residues. Germline CDR1 and CDR2: LGHNA and YNFKEQ. Unmatched junction bases numbered 12, after V lost 1 base and J lost 6 bases. The CDR3 loop is CASSQVPPTSGISEQYF. The CDR3 DNA follows: TGTGCCAGCAGCCAAGTCCCCCCCACTAGCGGGATCTCCGAGCAGTACTTC.

The V and J genes are TRBV5-1 and TRBJ2-7; 10 bases are shared with TRBD1. CDR3 length: 14 amino acids. Germline CDR1 reads SGHRS; CDR2 reads YFSETQ. V lost 4 bases, J lost 3 bases, and 4 bases stayed unmatched. CDR3 sequence reads: CASSRTGGDYEQYF. Here the CDR3 DNA reads TGCGCCAGCAGCCGGACAGGGGGGGACTACGAGCAGTACTTC.

This clone was seen a handful of times. V and J are TRBV15 and TRBJ2-7; TRBD2 matches 8 bases. V was pared by 5 bases and J by 5 bases, with 8 bases of the junction left unmatched. The CDR3 sequence is 14 residues long. The germline CDR1 and CDR2 sequences are LNHNV and YYDKDF (reference sequence). CDR3 sequence: CATSPAGEVNEQYF. CDR3 DNA sequence: TGTGCCACCAGCCCAGCGGGAGAGGTCAACGAGCAGTACTTC.

J is TRBJ1-1 and V is TRBV7-6; no firm D call. The germline V gene encodes CDR1 SGHVS and CDR2 FNYEAQ. V lost 0 bases and J 1 base, leaving 6 bases between the germline ends. The CDR3 extends over 14 amino acids. For the CDR3, the DNA is TGTGCCAGCAGCTTAGCGGGCCAGAACACTGAAGCTTTCTTT. This gives the protein CASSLAGQNTEAFF.

The chain combines TRBV5-1 with TRBJ1-6; TRBD1 aligns across 8 bases. The length of the CDR3 is 19 residues. Germline assignment: CDR1 SGHRS and CDR2 YFSETQ. V shed 4 bases and J 4 bases; nucleotides not matched to a gene: 16. CDR3 amino acids: CASSGRRGGQGAYNSPLHF. CDR3 DNA: TGCGCCAGCAGCGGACGGCGGGGCGGACAGGGCGCTTATAATTCACCCCTCCACTTT. The full variable domain, with the rest looked up from reference TRBV5-1 and TRBJ1-6, is KAGVTQTPRYLIKTRGQQVTLSCSPISGHRSVSWYQQTPGQGLQFLFEYFSETQRNKGNFPGRFSGRQFSNSRSEMNVSTLELGDSALYLCASSGRRGGQGAYNSPLHFGNGTRLTVT.

This clone occurred a few times. The gene calls are TRBV28 and TRBJ1-3; D gene unclear. The germline V gene has CDR1 MDHEN and CDR2 SYDVKM. V lost 2 bases, J lost 0 bases, and 8 bases lay in between. The length of the CDR3 is 15 residues. The CDR3 region is CASSLGVRSGNTIYF. CDR3 bases: TGTGCCAGCAGTTTAGGGGTTCGCTCTGGAAACACCATATATTTT.

Points on this clone: One end of the junction is discordant with germline, which a read error may explain. The chain links TRBV9 to TRBJ2-3; 9 nucleotides line up with TRBD2. Germline CDR1 is SGDLS and CDR2 is YYNGEE. The CDR3 loop spans 14 amino acids. In DNA, the CDR3 is TGTGCCAGCAGCCGAGGGACTAGCTGGGAGGCTGAATTTTTT. It encodes CASSRGTSWEAEFF.

The rearrangement joins TRBV30 to TRBJ2-5, with TRBD2 as a possible D gene (6 bases). This CDR3 region has 11 residues. V was pared by 4 bases and J by 6 bases, with 9 bases between. CDR1 and CDR2 from the germline V gene are GTSNPN and SVGIG (reference sequence). CDR3 sequence reads: CAWIGGKTQYF. The CDR3 DNA sequence: TGTGCCTGGATCGGGGGAAAGACCCAGTACTTC.

On this clone itself: The same CDR3 is also encoded by other DNA sequences in this sample. The CDR3 coding sequence is TGTGCCAGCAGCCCACAGGGGGATGGCTACACCTTC. It encodes CASSPQGDGYTF. V gene TRBV27 combines with J gene TRBJ1-2, with 8 bases matching TRBD1. The V and J ends lost 6 bases and 6 bases, in that order; junction bases with no gene match: 3. The CDR3 is 12 residues long. The V gene's germline CDR1 is MNHEY and CDR2 SMNVEV (reference sequence).

The chain uses TRBV7-2 and TRBJ2-7; D not certain. Per germline, CDR1 SGHTA and CDR2 FQGNSA. V lost 1 base to trimming and J lost 3 bases, with 7 bases between them. The CDR3 has 13 amino acids. Written as DNA, the CDR3 is TGTGCCAGCAGCTTAGACACGAGCTACGAGCAGTACTTC. It codes for CASSLDTSYEQYF.

The chain has TRBV28 and TRBJ2-7, with D possibly being TRBD2 (6 bases). The V gene's germline CDR1 is MDHEN and CDR2 SYDVKM. The CDR3 runs to 14 residues. Trimming pared 6 bases from V and 0 bases from J, leaving 12 bases between. This CDR3 reads CASRTLGLSYEQYF. The CDR3 DNA is TGTGCCAGCAGAACTTTGGGACTCTCCTACGAGCAGTACTTC.

The J gene is TRBJ2-3, the V gene TRBV6-1; D is unresolved. Trimming pared 4 bases from V and 4 bases from J, leaving 12 bases between. Germline V gives CDR1 MNHNS, CDR2 SASEGT. The CDR3 is 14 amino acids. The CDR3 here is CASSGGGLADTQYF. CDR3 DNA: TGTGCCAGCAGTGGGGGTGGCCTTGCAGATACGCAGTATTTT.

The chain has TRBV4-3 and TRBJ2-1; 7 positions match TRBD1. CDR1 is LGHNA and CDR2 is YSLEER in the germline V gene. The CDR3 totals 14 residues. Germline trimming cut 4 bases from V and 5 bases from J; bases unmatched to any gene: 5. CDR3 in amino acids: CASSPLGTDNEQFF. In DNA, the CDR3 is TGCGCCAGCAGCCCACTAGGGACAGACAATGAGCAGTTCTTC.

The V and J genes are TRBV20-1 and TRBJ1-2; D ambiguous. This CDR3 is built from 10 residues. Germline assignment: CDR1 DFQATT and CDR2 SNEGSKA (reference sequence). V was clipped by 4 bases and J by 11 bases, with 11 bases between them. The CDR3, as DNA: TGCAGTGCTATTGAGCGGGGTTACACCTTC. Its protein is CSAIERGYTF.

The chain joins TRBV28 to TRBJ1-1, with 7 nucleotides matching TRBD1. The V segment lost 4 bases and the J segment 2 bases; nucleotides outside the gene matches: 19. The CDR3 is made up of 19 amino acids. Germline V gene sequence: CDR1 MDHEN, CDR2 SYDVKM. CDR3 sequence: CASSSPGIRDSTSNTEAFF. In DNA, the CDR3 is TGTGCCAGCAGTTCCCCCGGTATACGGGACAGTACTAGTAACACTGAAGCTTTCTTT.

V and J are TRBV9 and TRBJ1-3; 8 bases agree with TRBD1. The CDR3 spans 17 residues. Per germline, CDR1 SGDLS and CDR2 YYNGEE. V was pared by 0 bases and J by 4 bases, with 9 bases of the junction left unmatched. This chain's CDR3 is CASSVGVGQGLGNTIYF. CDR3 nucleotide sequence: TGTGCCAGCAGCGTAGGGGTTGGACAGGGTTTGGGAAACACCATATATTTT.

The rearrangement links TRBV30 to TRBJ1-4; D not certain. V was pared by 7 bases and J by 0 bases, with 18 bases between. This CDR3 is built from 16 residues. Germline CDR1 and CDR2: GTSNPN and SVGIG (reference sequence). CDR3 amino acids: CASSDRTQATNEKLFF. Written as DNA, the CDR3 is TGTGCCTCCTCTGATCGGACCCAAGCAACTAATGAAAAACTGTTTTTT. Filled out from reference TRBV30 and TRBJ1-4, the complete variable domain reads SQTIHQWPATLVQPVGSPLSLECTVEGTSNPNLYWYRQAAGRGLQLLFYSVGIGQISSEVPQNLSASRPQDRQFILSSKKLLLSDSGFYLCASSDRTQATNEKLFFGSGTQLSVL.

The gene calls are TRBV7-2 and TRBJ2-5; 8 nucleotides line up with TRBD1. CDR3 length equals 14 residues. Germline V gene sequence: CDR1 SGHTA, CDR2 FQGNSA. The J segment lost 3 bases and the V segment lost 5 bases, leaving 5 bases of the junction unmatched. The CDR3 DNA reads as TGTGCCAGCAGCCCCCGGACAGGGAAAGAGACCCAGTACTTC. Translating it yields CASSPRTGKETQYF.

This clone was observed a few times. The chain has TRBV4-3 and TRBJ1-6; D is ambiguous. The CDR3 has 16 amino acids. The V end lost 0 bases, the J end lost 0 bases, and 6 bases lay between the germline ends. Germline V gene sequence: CDR1 LGHNA, CDR2 YSLEER. In DNA form, the CDR3 reads TGCGCCAGCAGCCAAGATAGGAGCTCCTATAATTCACCCCTCCACTTT. Protein sequence: CASSQDRSSYNSPLHF.

The V and J genes are TRBV6-5 and TRBJ1-1, with TRBD1 matching 10 bases. Germline lookup yields CDR1 MNHEY and CDR2 SVGAGI. The CDR3 is 15 residues long. Trimming at V came to 5 bases and at J to 4 bases, leaving 7 bases not matched to a gene. The CDR3 coding sequence is TGTGCCAGCAGTCCTTGGACAGGGGGGGCCACTGAAGCTTTCTTT. It is translated as CASSPWTGGATEAFF.

This chain uses TRBV19 with TRBJ2-2; 16 nucleotides align to TRBD2. The germline gives CDR1 LNHDA, CDR2 SQIVND (reference sequence). V lost 6 bases and J lost 8; bases outside the gene matches: 12. The CDR3 covers 18 residues. CDR3 sequence (DNA): TGTGCCAGTAGCCCGAGGGGGACTAGCGGGAGGGCCTATGGGGAGCTGTTTTTT. Amino acid sequence: CASSPRGTSGRAYGELFF.

This clone has a count of ten or more. The J gene is TRBJ1-2, the V gene TRBV7-9, with D unresolved. Germline V gene lookup returns CDR1 SEHNR and CDR2 FQNEAQ (reference sequence). The ends were cut back, 5 bases at V and 1 base at J, with 17 bases in the middle. The CDR3 sequence is 16 residues long. CDR3 nucleotide sequence: TGTGCCAGCAGCCATTTTAATACAGCGCTTAACTATGGCTACACCTTC. Translation gives CASSHFNTALNYGYTF.

The chain has TRBV15 and TRBJ2-6; possible D gene TRBD1, 6 bases. The CDR3 is 15 residues long. V gave up 3 bases and J gave up 4 bases, with 10 bases separating them. The germline CDR1 and CDR2 sequences are LNHNV and YYDKDF (reference sequence). This CDR3 reads CATSSTGWGANVLTF. CDR3 DNA sequence: TGTGCCACCAGCAGTACAGGGTGGGGGGCCAACGTCCTGACTTTC.